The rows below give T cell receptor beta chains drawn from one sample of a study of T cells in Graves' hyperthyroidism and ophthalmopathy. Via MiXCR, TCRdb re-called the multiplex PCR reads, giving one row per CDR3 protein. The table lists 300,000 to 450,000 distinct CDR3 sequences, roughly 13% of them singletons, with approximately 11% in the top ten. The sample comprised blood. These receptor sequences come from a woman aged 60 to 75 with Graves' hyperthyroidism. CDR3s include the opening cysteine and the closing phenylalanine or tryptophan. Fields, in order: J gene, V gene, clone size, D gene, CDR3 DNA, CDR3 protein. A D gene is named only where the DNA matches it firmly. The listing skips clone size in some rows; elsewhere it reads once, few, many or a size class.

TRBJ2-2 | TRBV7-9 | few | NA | TGTGCCAGCAGCTTAGCTGGGTACACCGGGGAGCTGTTTTTT | CASSLAGYTGELFF
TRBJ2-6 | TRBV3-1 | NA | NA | TGTGCCAGCAGCCTCGGATCACTCCGCTCTGGGGCCAACGTCCTGACTTTC | CASSLGSLRSGANVLTF
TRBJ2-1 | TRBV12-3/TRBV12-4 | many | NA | TGTGCCAGCAGAGAGGGGGTCTACAATGAGCAGTTCTTC | CASREGVYNEQFF
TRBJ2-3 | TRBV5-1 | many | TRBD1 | TGCGCCAGCAGCTTCACAGGACAGGCCACAGATACGCAGTATTTT | CASSFTGQATDTQYF
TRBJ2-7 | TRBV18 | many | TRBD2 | TGTGCCAGCTCACCTTTGGCGGGAGGAGAAACGGGTGAGCAGTACTTC | CASSPLAGGETGEQYF
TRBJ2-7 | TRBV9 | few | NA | TGTGCCAGCAGCGTAGTGTCGGGAAGCGAGCAGTACTTC | CASSVVSGSEQYF
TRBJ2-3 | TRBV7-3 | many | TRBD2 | TGTGCCAGCAGCTTATCTCTGCCCTTAGCGGGAGCAGATACGCAGTATTTT | CASSLSLPLAGADTQYF
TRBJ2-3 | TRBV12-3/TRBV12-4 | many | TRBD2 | TGTGCCAGCAGAGCGGGAGGGAGCACAGATACGCAGTATTTT | CASRAGGSTDTQYF
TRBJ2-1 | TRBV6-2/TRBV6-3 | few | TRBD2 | TGTGCCAGCAGTGCGAGACCCTTAGGACTAGCGGGAGGTGGCCATACCGGCAATGAGCAGTTCTTC | CASSARPLGLAGGGHTGNEQFF
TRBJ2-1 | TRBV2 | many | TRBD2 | TGTGCCAGCAACCGAGCGGGGGAAACCGATGAGCAGTTCTTC | CASNRAGETDEQFF
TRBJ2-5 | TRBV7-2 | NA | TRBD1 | TGTGCCAGCAGCCGTGGGACAGCAAGGGAGACCCAGTACTTC | CASSRGTARETQYF
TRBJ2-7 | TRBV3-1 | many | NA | TGTGCCAGCAGCCAAGGGGTGGCGGGGTCCTACGAGCAGTACTTC | CASSQGVAGSYEQYF
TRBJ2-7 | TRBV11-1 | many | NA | TGTGCCAGCAGCGCTAGCCGGGTAGGGGTTACCTACGAGCAGTACTTC | CASSASRVGVTYEQYF
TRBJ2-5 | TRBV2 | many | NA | TGTGCCAGCAGCGAGGGGGGGCAGACCCAGTACTTC | CASSEGGQTQYF
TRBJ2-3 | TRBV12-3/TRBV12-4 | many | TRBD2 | TGTGCCAGCAGTTGGGGACTAGCGGGAGAGACGCAGTATTTT | CASSWGLAGETQYF
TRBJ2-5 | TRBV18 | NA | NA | TGTGCCAGCTCACCACGGCCTCTGGAGACCCAGTACTTC | CASSPRPLETQYF
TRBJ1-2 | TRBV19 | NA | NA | TGTGCCAGTAGTATCGGACAATATGGCTACACCTTC | CASSIGQYGYTF
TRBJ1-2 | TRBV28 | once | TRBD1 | TGTGCCAGTCGGACCGACAGGGCCCATGGCTACACCTTC | CASRTDRAHGYTF
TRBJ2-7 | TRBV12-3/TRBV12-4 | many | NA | TGTGCCAGCAGCCCTCGGGAACAGGGCGAGCAGTACTTC | CASSPREQGEQYF
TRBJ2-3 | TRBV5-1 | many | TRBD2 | TGCGCCAGCAGCCCCAGGGAGGGACGGAGCACAGATACGCAGTATTTT | CASSPREGRSTDTQYF
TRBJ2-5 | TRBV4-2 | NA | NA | TGTGCCAGCAGCCAAGATACAGAACGGGGCCAGTACTTC | CASSQDTERGQYF
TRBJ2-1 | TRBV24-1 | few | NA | TGTGCCACCAGTGGGACAGCCTACAATGAGCAGTTCTTC | CATSGTAYNEQFF
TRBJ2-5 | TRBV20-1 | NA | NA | TGCAGTGCCGCTTCGCACGGGGAAGAGACCCAGTACTTC | CSAASHGEETQYF
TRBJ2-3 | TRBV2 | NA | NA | TGTGCCAGCAGAGGGGACTGCAACACAGATACGCAGTATTTT | CASRGDCNTDTQYF
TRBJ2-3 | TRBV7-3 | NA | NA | TGTGCCAGCAGCGCGACGGGGCGGGATGGCACAGATACGCAGTATTTT | CASSATGRDGTDTQYF
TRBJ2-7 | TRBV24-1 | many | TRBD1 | TGTGCCACCAGTTCGCGGACAGGGGTCGACGAGCAGTACTTC | CATSSRTGVDEQYF
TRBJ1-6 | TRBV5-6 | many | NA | TGTGCCAGCAGCGCCACGGACCGAGACCTCTATAATTCACCCCTCCACTTT | CASSATDRDLYNSPLHF
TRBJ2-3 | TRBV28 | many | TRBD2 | TGTGCCAGCAGTTTGGGGGGTAGCGGGAGCCCAGATACGCAGTATTTT | CASSLGGSGSPDTQYF
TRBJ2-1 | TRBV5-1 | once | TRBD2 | TGTGTCAGCAGCCGCGGGAGTCTCTACAATGAGCAGTTCTTC | CVSSRGSLYNEQFF
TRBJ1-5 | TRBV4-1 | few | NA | TGCGCCAGCAGCGAGAGGGGGGGTAGCAATCAGCCCCAGCATTTT | CASSERGGSNQPQHF
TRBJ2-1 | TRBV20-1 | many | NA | TGCAGTGCAAGGGGGATCTACAATGAGCAGTTCTTC | CSARGIYNEQFF
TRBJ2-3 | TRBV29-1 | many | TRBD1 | TGCAGCGTTCTCCGGACAGGGGACACAGATACGCAGTATTTT | CSVLRTGDTDTQYF
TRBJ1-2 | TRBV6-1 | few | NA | TGTGCCAGCAGGGAAGTAGGAGTTCTGGGCTATGGCTACACCTTC | CASREVGVLGYGYTF
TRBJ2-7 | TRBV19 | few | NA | TGTGCCAGTAGCCTCCGGGACTCCGCCTACGAGCAGTACTTC | CASSLRDSAYEQYF
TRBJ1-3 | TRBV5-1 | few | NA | TGCGCCAGCAGCTCGGGATCAGGAGGAAACACCATATATTTT | CASSSGSGGNTIYF
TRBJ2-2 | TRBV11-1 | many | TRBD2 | TGTGCCAGCAGCCCAGGACTAGCGGGAGGGACCGGGGAGCTGTTTTTT | CASSPGLAGGTGELFF
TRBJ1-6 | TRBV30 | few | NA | TGTGCCTGGAGTGCCCGAGGAAGCTCCTATAATTCACCCCTCCACTTT | CAWSARGSSYNSPLHF
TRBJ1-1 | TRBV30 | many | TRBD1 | TGTGCCTGGTCGAGTGGGACAGGGAACACTGAAGCTTTCTTT | CAWSSGTGNTEAFF
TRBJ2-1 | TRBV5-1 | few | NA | TGCGCCAGCAGCTCTGGGGGGACTGTCAATGAGCAGTTCTTC | CASSSGGTVNEQFF
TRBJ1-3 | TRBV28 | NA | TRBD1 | TGTGCCAGCAGGGGGGACAGGGGACAGTTGATCGGAAACACCATATATTTT | CASRGDRGQLIGNTIYF
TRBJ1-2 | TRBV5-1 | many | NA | TGCGCCAGCAGCTTGGGATGGGGTAACTATGGCTACACCTTC | CASSLGWGNYGYTF
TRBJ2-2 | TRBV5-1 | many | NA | TGCGCCAGCAGCTTAGTACCCCGTGCGGGTTACAACACCGGGGAGCTGTTTTTT | CASSLVPRAGYNTGELFF
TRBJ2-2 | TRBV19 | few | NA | TGTGCCAGTACCACTTCCGGGGAGCTGTTTTTT | CASTTSGELFF